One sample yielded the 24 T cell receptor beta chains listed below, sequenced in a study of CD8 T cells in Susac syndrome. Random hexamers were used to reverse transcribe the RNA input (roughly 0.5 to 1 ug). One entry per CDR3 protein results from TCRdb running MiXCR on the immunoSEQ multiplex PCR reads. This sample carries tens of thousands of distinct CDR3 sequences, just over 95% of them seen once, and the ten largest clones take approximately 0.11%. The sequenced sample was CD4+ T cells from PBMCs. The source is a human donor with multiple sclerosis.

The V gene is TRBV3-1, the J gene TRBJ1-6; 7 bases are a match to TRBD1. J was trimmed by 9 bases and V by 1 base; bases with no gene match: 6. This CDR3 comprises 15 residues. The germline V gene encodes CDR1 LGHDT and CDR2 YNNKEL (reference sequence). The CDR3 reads CASSQVVTGSSPLHF. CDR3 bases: TGTGCCAGCAGCCAAGTCGTGACAGGGAGTTCACCCCTCCACTTT.

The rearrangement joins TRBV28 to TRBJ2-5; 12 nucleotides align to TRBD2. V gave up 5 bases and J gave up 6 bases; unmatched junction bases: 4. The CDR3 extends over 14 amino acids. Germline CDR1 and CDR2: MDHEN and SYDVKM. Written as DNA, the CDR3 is TGTGCCAGCAGTCCTAGCGGGGGGGTTAAGACCCAGTACTTC. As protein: CASSPSGGVKTQYF.

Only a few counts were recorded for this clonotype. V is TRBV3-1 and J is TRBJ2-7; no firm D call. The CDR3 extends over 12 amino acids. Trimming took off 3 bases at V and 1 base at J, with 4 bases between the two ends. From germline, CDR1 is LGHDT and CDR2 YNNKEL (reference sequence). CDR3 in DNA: TGTGCCAGCAGCCAGGATTCCTACGAGCAGTACTTC. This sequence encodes CASSQDSYEQYF.

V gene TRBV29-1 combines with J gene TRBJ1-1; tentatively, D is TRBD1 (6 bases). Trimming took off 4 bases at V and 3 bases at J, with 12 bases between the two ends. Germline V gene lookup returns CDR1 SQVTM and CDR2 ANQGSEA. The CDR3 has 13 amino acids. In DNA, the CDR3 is TGCAGCGTTGCCGAGGGGGGAGACACTGAAGCTTTCTTT. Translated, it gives CSVAEGGDTEAFF.

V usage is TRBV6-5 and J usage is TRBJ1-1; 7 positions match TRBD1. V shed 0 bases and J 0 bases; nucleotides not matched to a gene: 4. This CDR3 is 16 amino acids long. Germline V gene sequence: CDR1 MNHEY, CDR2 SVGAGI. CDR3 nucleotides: TGTGCCAGCAGTTACTCGACGGACAGGATGAACACTGAAGCTTTCTTT. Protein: CASSYSTDRMNTEAFF.

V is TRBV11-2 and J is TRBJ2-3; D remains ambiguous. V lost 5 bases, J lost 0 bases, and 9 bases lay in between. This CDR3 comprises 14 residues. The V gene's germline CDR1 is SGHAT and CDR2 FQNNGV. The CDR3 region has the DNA TGTGCCAGCAGCCCCGAGGTCAGCACAGATACGCAGTATTTT. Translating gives CASSPEVSTDTQYF.

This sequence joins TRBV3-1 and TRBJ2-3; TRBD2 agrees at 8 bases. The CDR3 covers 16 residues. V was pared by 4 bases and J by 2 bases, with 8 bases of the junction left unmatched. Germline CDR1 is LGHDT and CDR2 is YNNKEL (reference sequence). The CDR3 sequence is CASSLKLAGYTDTQYF. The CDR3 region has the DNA TGTGCCAGCAGCCTTAAATTAGCGGGGTACACAGATACGCAGTATTTT.

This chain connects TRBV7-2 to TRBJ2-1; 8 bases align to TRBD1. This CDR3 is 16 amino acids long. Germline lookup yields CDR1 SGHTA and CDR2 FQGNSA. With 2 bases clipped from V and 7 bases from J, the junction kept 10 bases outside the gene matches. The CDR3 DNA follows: TGTGCCAGCAGCTTATCAAGGACGGGGGACAGGAATGAGCAGTTCTTC. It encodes CASSLSRTGDRNEQFF. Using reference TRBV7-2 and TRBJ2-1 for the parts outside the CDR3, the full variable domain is GAGVSQSPSNKVTEKGKDVELRCDPISGHTALYWYRQSLGQGLEFLIYFQGNSAPDKSGLPSDRFSAERTGGSVSTLTIQRTQQEDSAVYLCASSLSRTGDRNEQFFGPGTRLTVL.

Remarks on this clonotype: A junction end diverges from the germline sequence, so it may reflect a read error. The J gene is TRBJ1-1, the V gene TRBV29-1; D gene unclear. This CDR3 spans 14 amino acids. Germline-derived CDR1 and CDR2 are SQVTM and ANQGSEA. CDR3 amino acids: CSIEGRGRNTEAFF. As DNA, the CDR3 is TGCAGCATTGAAGGACGAGGCCGGAACACTGAAGCTTTCTTT.

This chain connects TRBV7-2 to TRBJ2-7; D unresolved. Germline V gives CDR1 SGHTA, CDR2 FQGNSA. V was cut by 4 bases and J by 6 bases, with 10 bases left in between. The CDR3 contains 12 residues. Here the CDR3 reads CASSSTSGEQYF. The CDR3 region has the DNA TGTGCCAGCAGCTCGACCAGTGGCGAGCAGTACTTC.

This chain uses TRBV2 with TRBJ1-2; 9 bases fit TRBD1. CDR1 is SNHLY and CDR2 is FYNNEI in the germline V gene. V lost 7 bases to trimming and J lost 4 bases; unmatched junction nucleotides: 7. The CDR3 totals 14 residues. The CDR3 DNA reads TGTGCCAGCAAGCCCTCGGGACAGGGCTATGGCTACACCTTC. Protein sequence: CASKPSGQGYGYTF.

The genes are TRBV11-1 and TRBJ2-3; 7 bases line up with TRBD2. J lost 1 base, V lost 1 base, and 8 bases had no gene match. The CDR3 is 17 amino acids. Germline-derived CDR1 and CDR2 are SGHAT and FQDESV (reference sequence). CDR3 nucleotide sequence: TGTGCCAGCAGCTTAGTTGGGTCGAGCGGGGGCACAGATACGCAGTATTTT. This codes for CASSLVGSSGGTDTQYF.

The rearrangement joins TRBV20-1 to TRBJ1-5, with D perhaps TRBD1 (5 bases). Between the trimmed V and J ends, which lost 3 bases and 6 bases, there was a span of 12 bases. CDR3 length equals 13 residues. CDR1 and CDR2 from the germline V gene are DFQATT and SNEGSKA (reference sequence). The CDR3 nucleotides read TGCAGTGCTAGGTTAGGGGCGGGTCAGCCCCAGCATTTT. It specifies CSARLGAGQPQHF.

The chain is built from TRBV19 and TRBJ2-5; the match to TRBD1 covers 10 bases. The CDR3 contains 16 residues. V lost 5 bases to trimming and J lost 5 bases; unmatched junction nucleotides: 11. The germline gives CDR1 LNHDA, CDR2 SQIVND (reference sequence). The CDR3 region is CASSSDRQGARETQYF. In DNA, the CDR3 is TGTGCCAGTAGTTCCGACCGACAGGGGGCTCGGGAGACCCAGTACTTC.

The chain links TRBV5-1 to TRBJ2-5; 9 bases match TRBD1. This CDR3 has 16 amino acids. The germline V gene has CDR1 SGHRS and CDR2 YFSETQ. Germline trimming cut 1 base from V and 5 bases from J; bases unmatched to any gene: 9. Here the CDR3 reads CASSLTGTGKWETQYF. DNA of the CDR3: TGCGCCAGCAGCTTGACCGGGACAGGGAAGTGGGAGACCCAGTACTTC.

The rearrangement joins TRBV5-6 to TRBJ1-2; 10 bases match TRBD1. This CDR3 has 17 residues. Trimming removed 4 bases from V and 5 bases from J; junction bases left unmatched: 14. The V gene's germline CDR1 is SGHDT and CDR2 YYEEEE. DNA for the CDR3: TGTGCCAGCAGCCTATCCGGGACAGGGGACTTTTTTTATGGCTACACCTTC. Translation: CASSLSGTGDFFYGYTF.

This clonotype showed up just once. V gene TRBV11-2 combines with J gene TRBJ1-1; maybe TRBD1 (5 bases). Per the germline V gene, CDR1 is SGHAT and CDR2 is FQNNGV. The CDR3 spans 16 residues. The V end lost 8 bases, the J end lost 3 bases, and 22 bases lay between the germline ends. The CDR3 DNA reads TGTGCCAGCCGCTCAAACATGGGCAGGGCGGACACTGAAGCTTTCTTT. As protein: CASRSNMGRADTEAFF.

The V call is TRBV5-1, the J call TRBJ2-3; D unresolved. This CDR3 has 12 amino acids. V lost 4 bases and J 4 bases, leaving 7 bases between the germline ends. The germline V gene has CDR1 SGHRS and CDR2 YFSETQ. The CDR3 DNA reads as TGCGCCAGCAGCGGTTTACCAGATACGCAGTATTTT. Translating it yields CASSGLPDTQYF.

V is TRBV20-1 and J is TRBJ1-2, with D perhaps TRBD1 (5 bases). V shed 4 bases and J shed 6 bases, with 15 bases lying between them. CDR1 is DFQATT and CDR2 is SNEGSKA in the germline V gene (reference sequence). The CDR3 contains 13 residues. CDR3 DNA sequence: TGCAGTGCTACATCCGGCAGGGAGGATGGCTACACCTTC. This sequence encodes CSATSGREDGYTF.

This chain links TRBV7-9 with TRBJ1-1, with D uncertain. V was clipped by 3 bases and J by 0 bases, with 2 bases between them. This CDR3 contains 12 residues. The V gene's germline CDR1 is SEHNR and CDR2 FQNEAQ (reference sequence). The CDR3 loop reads CASSLVNTEAFF. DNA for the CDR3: TGTGCCAGCAGCTTGGTGAACACTGAAGCTTTCTTT.

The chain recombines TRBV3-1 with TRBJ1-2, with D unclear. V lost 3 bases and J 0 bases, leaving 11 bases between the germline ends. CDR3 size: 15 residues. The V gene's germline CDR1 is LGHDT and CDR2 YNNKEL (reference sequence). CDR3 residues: CASSQGVGANYGYTF. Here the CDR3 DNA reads TGTGCCAGCAGCCAGGGAGTCGGAGCTAACTATGGCTACACCTTC.

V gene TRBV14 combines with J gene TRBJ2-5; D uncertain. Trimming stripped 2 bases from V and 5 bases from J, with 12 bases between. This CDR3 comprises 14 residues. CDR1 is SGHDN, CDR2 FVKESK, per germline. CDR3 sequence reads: CASSQTSALETQYF. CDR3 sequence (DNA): TGTGCCAGCAGCCAAACCAGTGCCCTGGAGACCCAGTACTTC.

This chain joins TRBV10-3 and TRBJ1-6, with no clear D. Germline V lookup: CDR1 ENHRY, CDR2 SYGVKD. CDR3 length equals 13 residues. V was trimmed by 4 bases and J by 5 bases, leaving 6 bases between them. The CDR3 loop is CAISGSDNSPLHF. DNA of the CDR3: TGTGCCATCAGTGGCAGCGATAATTCACCCCTCCACTTT.

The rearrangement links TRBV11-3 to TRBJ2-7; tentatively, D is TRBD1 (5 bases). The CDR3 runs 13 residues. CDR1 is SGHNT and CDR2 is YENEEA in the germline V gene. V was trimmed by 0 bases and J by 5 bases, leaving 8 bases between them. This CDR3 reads CASSLEGRDEQYF. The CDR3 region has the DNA TGTGCCAGCAGCTTAGAAGGCAGGGACGAGCAGTACTTC. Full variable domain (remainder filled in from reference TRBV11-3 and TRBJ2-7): EAGVVQSPRYKIIEKKQPVAFWCNPISGHNTLYWYLQNLGQGPELLIRYENEEAVDDSQLPKDRFSAERLKGVDSTLKIQPAELGDSAVYLCASSLEGRDEQYFGPGTRLTVT.